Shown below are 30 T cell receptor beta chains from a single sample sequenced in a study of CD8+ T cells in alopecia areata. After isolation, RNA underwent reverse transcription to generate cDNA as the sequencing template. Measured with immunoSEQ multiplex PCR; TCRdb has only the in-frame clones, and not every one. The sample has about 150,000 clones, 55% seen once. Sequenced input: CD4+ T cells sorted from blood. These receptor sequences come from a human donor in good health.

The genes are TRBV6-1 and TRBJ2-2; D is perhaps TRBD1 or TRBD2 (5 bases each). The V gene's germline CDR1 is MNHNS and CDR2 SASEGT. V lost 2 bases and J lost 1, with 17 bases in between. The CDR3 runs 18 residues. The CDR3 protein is CASSEILGTFLNTGELFF. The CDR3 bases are TGTGCCAGCAGTGAAATCTTGGGGACCTTCCTGAACACCGGGGAGCTGTTTTTT.

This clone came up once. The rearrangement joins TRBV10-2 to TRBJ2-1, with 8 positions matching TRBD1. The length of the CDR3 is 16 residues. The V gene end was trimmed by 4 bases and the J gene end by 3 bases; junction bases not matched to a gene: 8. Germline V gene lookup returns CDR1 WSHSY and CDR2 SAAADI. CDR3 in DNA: TGCGCCAGCAGTGGGAGACAGGGGCAAAGCTACAATGAGCAGTTCTTC. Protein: CASSGRQGQSYNEQFF.

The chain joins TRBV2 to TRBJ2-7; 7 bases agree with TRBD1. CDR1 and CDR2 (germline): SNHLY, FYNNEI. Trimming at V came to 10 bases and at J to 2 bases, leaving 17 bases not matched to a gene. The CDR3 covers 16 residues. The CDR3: CATKTSRQGSTYEQYF. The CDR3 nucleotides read TGTGCCACCAAGACCTCCCGACAGGGATCCACCTACGAGCAGTACTTC.

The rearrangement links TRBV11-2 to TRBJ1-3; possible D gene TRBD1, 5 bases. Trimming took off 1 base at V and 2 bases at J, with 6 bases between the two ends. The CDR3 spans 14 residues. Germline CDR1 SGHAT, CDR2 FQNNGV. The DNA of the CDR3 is TGTGCCAGCAGCTTAGGGGGGACTGGAAACACCATATATTTT. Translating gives CASSLGGTGNTIYF.

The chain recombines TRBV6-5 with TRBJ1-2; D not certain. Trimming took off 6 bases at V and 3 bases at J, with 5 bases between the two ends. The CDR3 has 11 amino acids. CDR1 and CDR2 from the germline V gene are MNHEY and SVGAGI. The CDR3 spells CASRGYYGYTF. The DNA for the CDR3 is TGTGCCAGCAGGGGATACTATGGCTACACCTTC.

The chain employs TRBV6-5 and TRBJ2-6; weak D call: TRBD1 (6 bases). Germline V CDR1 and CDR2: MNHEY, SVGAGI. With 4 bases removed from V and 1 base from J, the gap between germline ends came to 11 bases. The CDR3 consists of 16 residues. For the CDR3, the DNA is TGTGCCAGCAGTTCCGCAGGGGTGTCTGGGGCCAACGTCCTGACTTTC. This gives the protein CASSSAGVSGANVLTF.

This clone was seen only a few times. The CDR3 protein is CSVEAGPYEQYF. CDR3 nucleotides: TGCAGCGTTGAAGCGGGGCCTTACGAGCAGTACTTC. This chain uses TRBV29-1 with TRBJ2-5; either TRBD1 or TRBD2 may supply D (5 bases each). The end of the DNA aligns better with TRBJ2-7, so the J call may be wrong. This CDR3 has 12 residues. Germline V gene data show CDR1 as SQVTM and CDR2 as ANQGSEA.

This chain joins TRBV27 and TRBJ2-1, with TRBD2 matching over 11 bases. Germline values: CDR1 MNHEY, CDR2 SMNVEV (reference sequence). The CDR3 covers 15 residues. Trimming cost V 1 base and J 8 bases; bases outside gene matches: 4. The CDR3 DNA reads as TGTGCCAGCAGTTTATGGCCTAGCGGGAGGTATGAGCAGTTCTTC. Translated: CASSLWPSGRYEQFF.

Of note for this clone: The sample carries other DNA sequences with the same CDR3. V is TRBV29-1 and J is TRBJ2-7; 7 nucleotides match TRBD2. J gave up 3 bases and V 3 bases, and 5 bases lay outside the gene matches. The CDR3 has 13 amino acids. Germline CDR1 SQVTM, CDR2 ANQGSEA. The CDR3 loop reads CSVETGGGYEQYF. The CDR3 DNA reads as TGCAGCGTTGAGACGGGAGGAGGCTACGAGCAGTACTTC.

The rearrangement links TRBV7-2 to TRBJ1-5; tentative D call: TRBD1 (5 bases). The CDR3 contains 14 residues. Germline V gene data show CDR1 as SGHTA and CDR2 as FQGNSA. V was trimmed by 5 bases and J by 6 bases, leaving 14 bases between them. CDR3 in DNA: TGTGCCAGCAGCAACGACAGAGCGGCTCAGCCCCAGCATTTT. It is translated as CASSNDRAAQPQHF. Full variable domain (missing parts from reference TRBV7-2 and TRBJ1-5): GAGVSQSPSNKVTEKGKDVELRCDPISGHTALYWYRQSLGQGLEFLIYFQGNSAPDKSGLPSDRFSAERTGGSVSTLTIQRTQQEDSAVYLCASSNDRAAQPQHFGDGTRLSIL.

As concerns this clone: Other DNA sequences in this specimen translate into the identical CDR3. This CDR3 reads CAWSVAAYEQYF. CDR3 nucleotide sequence: TGTGCCTGGAGTGTGGCTGCCTACGAGCAGTACTTC. J is TRBJ2-7 and V is TRBV30, with no clear D. The CDR3 sequence is 12 residues long. Between the trimmed V and J ends, which lost 0 bases and 2 bases, there was a span of 5 bases. Germline lookup yields CDR1 GTSNPN and CDR2 SVGIG (reference sequence).

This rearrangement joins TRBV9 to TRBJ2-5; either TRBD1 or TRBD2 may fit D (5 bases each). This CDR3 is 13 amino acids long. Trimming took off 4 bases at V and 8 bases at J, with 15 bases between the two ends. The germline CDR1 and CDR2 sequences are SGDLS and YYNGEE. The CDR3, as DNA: TGTGCCAGCAGCTCCCAACCGAGGGACACCCAGTACTTC. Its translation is CASSSQPRDTQYF.

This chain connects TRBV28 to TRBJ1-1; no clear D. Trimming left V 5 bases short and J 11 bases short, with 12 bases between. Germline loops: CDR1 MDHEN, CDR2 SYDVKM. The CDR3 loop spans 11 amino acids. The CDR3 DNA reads TGTGCCAGCAGTAACCGGAGGGTGGCTTTCTTT. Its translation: CASSNRRVAFF.

The CDR3 is CASSPAGAGTSKLFF. The CDR3 nucleotides are TGTGCCAGCAGCCCGGCGGGGGCTGGGACTAGCAAACTGTTTTTT. The chain employs TRBV25-1 and TRBJ1-4; a weak D match, TRBD1 (6 bases). V lost 6 bases to trimming and J lost 11 bases, with 22 bases between them. The CDR3 is 15 amino acids. The V gene's germline CDR1 is MGHDK and CDR2 SYGVNS.

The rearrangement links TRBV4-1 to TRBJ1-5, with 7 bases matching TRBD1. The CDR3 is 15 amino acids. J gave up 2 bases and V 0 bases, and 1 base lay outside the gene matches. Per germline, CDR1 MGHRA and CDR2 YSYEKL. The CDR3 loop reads CASSQEDRGNQPQHF. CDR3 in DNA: TGCGCCAGCAGCCAAGAAGACAGGGGCAATCAGCCCCAGCATTTT.

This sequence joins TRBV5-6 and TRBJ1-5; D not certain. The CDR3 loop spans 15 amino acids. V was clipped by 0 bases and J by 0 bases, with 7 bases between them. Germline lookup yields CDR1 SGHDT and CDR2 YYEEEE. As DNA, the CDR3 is TGTGCCAGCAGCTTGGGCTCGACTAGCAATCAGCCCCAGCATTTT. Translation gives CASSLGSTSNQPQHF.

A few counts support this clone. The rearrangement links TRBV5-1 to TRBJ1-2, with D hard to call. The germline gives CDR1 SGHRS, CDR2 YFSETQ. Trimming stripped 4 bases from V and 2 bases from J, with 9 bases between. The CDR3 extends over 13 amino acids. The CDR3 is CASSTDGNYGYTF. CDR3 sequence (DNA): TGCGCCAGCAGCACGGACGGGAACTATGGCTACACCTTC.

The CDR3: CASSFFFSRETHEQYF. In DNA, the CDR3 is TGTGCCAGCAGCTTTTTCTTTTCGCGGGAGACCCACGAGCAGTACTTC. The chain links TRBV7-8 to TRBJ2-7; 7 positions agree with TRBD2. The CDR3 spans 16 residues. The germline V gene has CDR1 SGHVS and CDR2 FQNEAQ. V dropped 3 bases and J dropped 5; count of bases not matched to a gene: 13.

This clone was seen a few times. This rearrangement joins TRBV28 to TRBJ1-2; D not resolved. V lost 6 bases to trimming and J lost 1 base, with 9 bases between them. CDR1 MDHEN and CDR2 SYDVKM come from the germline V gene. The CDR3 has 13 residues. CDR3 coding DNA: TGTGCCAGCAGGGGTAGAAATAACTATGGCTACACCTTC. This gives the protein CASRGRNNYGYTF.

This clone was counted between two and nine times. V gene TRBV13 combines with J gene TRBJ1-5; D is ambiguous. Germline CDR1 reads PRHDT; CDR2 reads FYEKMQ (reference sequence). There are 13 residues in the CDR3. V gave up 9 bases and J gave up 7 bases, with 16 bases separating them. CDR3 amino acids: CASSRGTLQPQHF. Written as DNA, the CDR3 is TGTGCCAGTAGCCGTGGAACATTACAGCCCCAGCATTTT. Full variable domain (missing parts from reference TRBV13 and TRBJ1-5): AAGVIQSPRHLIKEKRETATLKCYPIPRHDTVYWYQQGPGQDPQFLISFYEKMQSDKGSIPDRFSAQQFSDYHSELNMSSLELGDSALYFCASSRGTLQPQHFGDGTRLSIL.

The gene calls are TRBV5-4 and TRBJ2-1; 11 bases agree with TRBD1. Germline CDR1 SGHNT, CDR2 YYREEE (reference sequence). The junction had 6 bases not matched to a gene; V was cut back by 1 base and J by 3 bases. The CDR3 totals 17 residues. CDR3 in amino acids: CASSLKAGTGGYNEQFF. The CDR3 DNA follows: TGTGCCAGCAGCTTGAAGGCTGGGACAGGGGGCTACAATGAGCAGTTCTTC.

The CDR3, as DNA: TGTGCCAGCAGTTCTCTCTGGACCGGGCAGTACTTC. As protein: CASSSLWTGQYF. The rearrangement joins TRBV25-1 to TRBJ2-7, with D unclear. This CDR3 has 12 amino acids. Trimming pared 5 bases from V and 9 bases from J, leaving 14 bases between. Looked up from germline, CDR1 is MGHDK and CDR2 is SYGVNS.

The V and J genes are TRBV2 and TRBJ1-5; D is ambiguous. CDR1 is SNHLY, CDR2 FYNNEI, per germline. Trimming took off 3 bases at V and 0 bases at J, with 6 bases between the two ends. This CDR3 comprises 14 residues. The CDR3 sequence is CASSEEYSNQPQHF. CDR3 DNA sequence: TGTGCCAGCAGTGAGGAGTATAGCAATCAGCCCCAGCATTTT.

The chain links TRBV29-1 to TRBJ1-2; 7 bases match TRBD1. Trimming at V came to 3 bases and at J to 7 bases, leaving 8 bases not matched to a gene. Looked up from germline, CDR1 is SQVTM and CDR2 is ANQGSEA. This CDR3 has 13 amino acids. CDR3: CSVEGRDRVGYTF. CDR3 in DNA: TGCAGCGTTGAGGGTAGAGACAGGGTTGGCTACACCTTC.

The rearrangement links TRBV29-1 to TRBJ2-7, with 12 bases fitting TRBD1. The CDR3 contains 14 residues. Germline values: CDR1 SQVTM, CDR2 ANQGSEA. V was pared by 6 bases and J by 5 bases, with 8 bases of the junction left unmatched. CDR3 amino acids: CSVYFRDRGHEQYF. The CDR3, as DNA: TGCAGCGTGTACTTCCGGGACAGGGGGCACGAGCAGTACTTC.

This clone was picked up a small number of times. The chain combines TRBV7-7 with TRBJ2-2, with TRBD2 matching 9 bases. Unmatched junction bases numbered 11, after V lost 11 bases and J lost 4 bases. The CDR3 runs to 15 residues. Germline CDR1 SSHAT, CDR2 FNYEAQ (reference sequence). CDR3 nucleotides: TGTGCCGTCGGGCGGGAGGGCCCCCCCACCGGGGAGCTGTTTTTT. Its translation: CAVGREGPPTGELFF.

The CDR3: CAINRFPSGTTEAFF. The DNA for the CDR3 is TGTGCCATAAACAGGTTCCCATCCGGAACCACTGAAGCTTTCTTT. V gene TRBV28 combines with J gene TRBJ1-1, with a tentative D call TRBD1 (5 bases). The CDR3 totals 15 residues. V lost 10 bases and J 4 bases, leaving 22 bases between the germline ends. Germline loops: CDR1 MDHEN, CDR2 SYDVKM. Together with reference TRBV28 and TRBJ1-1, the CDR3 gives the full variable domain: DVKVTQSSRYLVKRTGEKVFLECVQDMDHENMFWYRQDPGLGLRLIYFSYDVKMKEKGDIPEGYSVSREKKERFSLILESASTNQTSMYLCAINRFPSGTTEAFFGQGTRLTVV.

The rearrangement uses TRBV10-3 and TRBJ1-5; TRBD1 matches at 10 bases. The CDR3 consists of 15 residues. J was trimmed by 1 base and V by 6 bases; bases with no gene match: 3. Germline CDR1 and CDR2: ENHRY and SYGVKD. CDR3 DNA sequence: TGTGCCATCAGGGGGGACAGGGGAAGCAATCAGCCCCAGCATTTT. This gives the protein CAIRGDRGSNQPQHF.

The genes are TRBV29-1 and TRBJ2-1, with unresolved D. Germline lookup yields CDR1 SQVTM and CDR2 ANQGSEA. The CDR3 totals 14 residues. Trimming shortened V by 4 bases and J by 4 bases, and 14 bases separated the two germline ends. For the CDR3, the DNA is TGCAGCGTTGCGCTTCTTAGTGGTTACAATGAGCAGTTCTTC. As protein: CSVALLSGYNEQFF.

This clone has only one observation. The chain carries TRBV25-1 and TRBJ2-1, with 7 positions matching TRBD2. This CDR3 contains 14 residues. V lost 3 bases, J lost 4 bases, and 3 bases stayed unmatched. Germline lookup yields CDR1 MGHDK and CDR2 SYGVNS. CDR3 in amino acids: CASSDPGLYNEQFF. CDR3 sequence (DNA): TGTGCCAGCAGTGATCCGGGACTATACAATGAGCAGTTCTTC.